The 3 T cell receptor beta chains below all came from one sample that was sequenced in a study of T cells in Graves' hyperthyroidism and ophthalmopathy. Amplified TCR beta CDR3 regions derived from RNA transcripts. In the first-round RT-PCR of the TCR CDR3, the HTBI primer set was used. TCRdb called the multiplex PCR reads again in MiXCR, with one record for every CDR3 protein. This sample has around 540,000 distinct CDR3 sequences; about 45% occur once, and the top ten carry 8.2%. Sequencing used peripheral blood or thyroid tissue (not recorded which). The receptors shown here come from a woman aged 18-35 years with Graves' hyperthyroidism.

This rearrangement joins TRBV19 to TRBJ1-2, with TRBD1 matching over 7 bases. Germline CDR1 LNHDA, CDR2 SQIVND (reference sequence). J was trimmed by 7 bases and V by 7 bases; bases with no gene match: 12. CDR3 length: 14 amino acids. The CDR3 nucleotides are TGTGCCAGTACCCCAACAGGGGTCGGCCGTGGCTACACCTTC. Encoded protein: CASTPTGVGRGYTF.

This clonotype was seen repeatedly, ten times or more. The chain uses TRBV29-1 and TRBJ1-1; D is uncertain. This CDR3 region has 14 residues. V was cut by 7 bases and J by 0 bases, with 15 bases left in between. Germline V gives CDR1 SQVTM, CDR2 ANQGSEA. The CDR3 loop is CSAAGGQLNTEAFF. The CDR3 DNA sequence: TGCAGCGCCGCTGGCGGGCAACTGAACACTGAAGCTTTCTTT.

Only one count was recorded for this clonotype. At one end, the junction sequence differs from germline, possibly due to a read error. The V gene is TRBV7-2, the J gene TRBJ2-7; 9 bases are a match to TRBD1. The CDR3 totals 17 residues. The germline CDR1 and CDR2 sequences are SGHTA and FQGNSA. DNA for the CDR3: TGCGCCAGCAGCCAAGAGAAAACAGGGGGCGCCAACTCCGAGCAGTACTTC. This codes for CASSQEKTGGANSEQYF. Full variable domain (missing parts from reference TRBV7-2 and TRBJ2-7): GAGVSQSPSNKVTEKGKDVELRCDPISGHTALYWYRQSLGQGLEFLIYFQGNSAPDKSGLPSDRFSAERTGGSVSTLTIQRTQQEDSAVYLCASSQEKTGGANSEQYFGPGTRLTVT.